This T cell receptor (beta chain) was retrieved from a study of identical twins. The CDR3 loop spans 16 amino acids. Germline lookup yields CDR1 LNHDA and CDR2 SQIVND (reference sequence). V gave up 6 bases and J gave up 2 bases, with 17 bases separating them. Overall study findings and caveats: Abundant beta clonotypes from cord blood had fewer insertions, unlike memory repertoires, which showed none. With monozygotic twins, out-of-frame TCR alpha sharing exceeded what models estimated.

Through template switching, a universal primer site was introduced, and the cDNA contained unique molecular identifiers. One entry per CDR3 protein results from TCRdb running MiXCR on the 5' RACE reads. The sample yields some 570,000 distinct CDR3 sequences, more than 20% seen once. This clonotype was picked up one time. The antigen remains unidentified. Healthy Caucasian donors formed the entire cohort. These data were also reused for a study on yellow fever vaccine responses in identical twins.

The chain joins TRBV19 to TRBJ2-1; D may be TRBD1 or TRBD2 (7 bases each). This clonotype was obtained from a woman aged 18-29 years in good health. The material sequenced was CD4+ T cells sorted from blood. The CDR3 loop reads CASSQGGGLTYNEQFF. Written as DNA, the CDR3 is TGTGCCAGTAGCCAGGGGGGGGGCCTAACCTACAATGAGCAGTTCTTC.